This T cell receptor beta chain was captured in a study of blood T cell repertoires in COVID-19. As for the study in general: COVID-19 samples from acute and convalescent phases originated in the United States, Italy and Spain. T cells, B-cell-depleted T cells, or PBMCs supplied cDNA or gDNA.

Source study methods: Scientists estimated how many nucleated cells there were by amplifying reference gene primers. Clones were sequenced by immunoSEQ multiplex PCR, and TCRdb holds only the in-frame ones, with some missing. That table supplies the V and J calls and clone size; D and trimming were determined from the DNA. The data hold 88,000 or so clones, with 65% to 90% observed a single time. Germline CDR1 is MNHEY and CDR2 is SMNVEV (reference sequence). There are 15 residues in the CDR3. V dropped 0 bases and J dropped 7 bases, with 15 bases sitting between them. The sequenced sample consisted of peripheral blood. This clonotype was sampled from a man aged 60-69 years with acute or convalescent COVID-19. The J gene is TRBJ1-1, the V gene TRBV27; a weak D match, TRBD1 (5 bases). The DNA for the CDR3 is TGTGCCAGCAGTTTATCAGGGATGGTGCAGGGTGAAGCTTTCTTT. Translated, it gives CASSLSGMVQGEAFF.